This T cell receptor (beta chain) was identified in a study of T cells in narcolepsy. Overall study: Healthy controls were enrolled alongside patients with narcolepsy type 1 or type 2. Study-level findings and limits: Same-patient CSF and blood CD4+ T cell clonotypes included HCRT-specific and TRIB2-specific autoreactive ones. Autoreactive clone sequences were missing from some blood memory CD4+ repertoires.

Libraries were prepared by immunoSEQ multiplex PCR; TCRdb keeps only in-frame clonotypes and omits some of them. This repertoire shows more than 20,000 clones, approximately 80% found once; its top ten account for 1.1%. This CDR3 region has 14 residues. CDR1 LNHDA and CDR2 SQIVND come from the germline V gene (reference sequence). V was clipped by 9 bases and J by 2 bases; unmatched bases: 3. As concerns this clone: What it binds is unknown.

The sample was memory (CD45RA-) CD4+ T cells from blood. This clonotype was sampled from a human donor in good health. The chain recombines TRBV19 with TRBJ2-3; the match to TRBD2 covers 12 bases. The DNA of the CDR3 is TGTGCCAGCGGACTAGCGGGATACACAGATACGCAGTATTTT. Protein sequence: CASGLAGYTDTQYF.